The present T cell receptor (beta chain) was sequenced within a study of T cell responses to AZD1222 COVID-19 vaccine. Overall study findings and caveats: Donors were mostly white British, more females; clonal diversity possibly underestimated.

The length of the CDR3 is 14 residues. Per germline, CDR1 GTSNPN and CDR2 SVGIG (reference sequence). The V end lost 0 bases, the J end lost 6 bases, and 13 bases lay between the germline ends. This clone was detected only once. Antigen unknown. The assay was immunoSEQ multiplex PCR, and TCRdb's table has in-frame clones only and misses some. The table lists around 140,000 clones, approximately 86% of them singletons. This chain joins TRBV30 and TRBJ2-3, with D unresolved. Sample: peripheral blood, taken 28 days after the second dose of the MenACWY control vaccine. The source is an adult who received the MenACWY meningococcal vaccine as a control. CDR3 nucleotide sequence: TGTGCCTGGAGTGTACTGGCCCGACGGGATACGCAGTATTTT. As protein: CAWSVLARRDTQYF.